This passage covers 3 T cell receptor beta chains from one sample sequenced in a study of CXCR3-negative and CXCR3-positive naive CD8 T cells (dated by TCRdb to about 2019). TCRdb shows the sequencer as NextSeq 550. The Human TCR Profiling Kit (MiLaboratory) was used to prepare UMI-labeled 5' RACE TRB cDNA libraries. With the reads reprocessed by TCRdb, a single entry stands for each CDR3 protein sequence and no DNA is reported. The sample table records approximately 52,000 distinct CDR3 sequences. The ten largest clones capture about 15% of the sample. Sample: memory CD8+ T cells from blood. Read against the paper, the sample's cell subset or site label means: conventional CD8+ memory T cells (TMEM), sorted as controls. All receptors come from a human donor in good health. Some clones in this sample may be carry-over from other donors' samples.

Here the CDR3 reads CSARDSAEGPHYGYTF. The chain recombines TRBV20-1 with TRBJ1-2; TCRdb selects TRBD1, and the lack of DNA leaves this call unchecked. This CDR3 has 16 amino acids. From germline, CDR1 is DFQATT and CDR2 SNEGSKA (reference sequence).

The genes are TRBV29-1 and TRBJ2-2; TCRdb proposes TRBD1, but this gene call is untestable without DNA. The CDR3 has 15 residues. The germline gives CDR1 SQVTM, CDR2 ANQGSEA. CDR3 protein: CSAAGTGSNTGELFF.

This chain joins TRBV11-3 and TRBJ2-1. Germline CDR1 is SGHNT and CDR2 is YENEEA. The CDR3 covers 12 residues. CDR3 sequence reads: CASSQYVNEQFF. Full variable domain (outside the CDR3, taken from reference TRBV11-3 and TRBJ2-1): EAGVVQSPRYKIIEKKQPVAFWCNPISGHNTLYWYLQNLGQGPELLIRYENEEAVDDSQLPKDRFSAERLKGVDSTLKIQPAELGDSAVYLCASSQYVNEQFFGPGTRLTVL.